This T cell receptor (beta chain) originates from a study of T cells of healthy individuals. This CDR3 comprises 15 residues. CDR1 and CDR2 from the germline V gene are LGHNT and FRNRAP. With 2 bases removed from V and 6 bases from J, the gap between germline ends came to 14 bases. TCRdb re-analysed the 5' RACE reads in MiXCR, keeping a single row per CDR3 protein. The repertoire holds more than 85,000 distinct CDR3 sequences, with approximately 15% as singletons. This TCR was recovered from a human donor in good health. The chain recombines TRBV12-5 with TRBJ2-1; D gene ambiguous. CDR3 sequence: CASGLLAESVNEQFF. CDR3 sequence (DNA): TGTGCTAGTGGTTTGTTGGCAGAGAGTGTCAATGAGCAGTTCTTC.